Described below is a single T cell receptor beta chain sequence and its context. A J-beta primer mix and a sample-barcoded 5' primer were used in a second PCR of roughly 7 to 12 cycles. TCRdb itself ran the 5' RACE reads through MiXCR, one entry per CDR3 protein. Of about 1.1 million distinct CDR3 sequences in the sample, about two fifths are singletons; the top ten hold 10% to 15%. This record comes from a study of blood T cells in healthy people across ages. The CDR3 loop spans 13 amino acids. The V gene's germline CDR1 is MNHEY and CDR2 SMNVEV (reference sequence). Between the trimmed V and J ends, which lost 5 bases and 5 bases, there was a span of 12 bases.

This chain joins TRBV27 and TRBJ1-2; no reliable D call. The sample comprised blood. This clonotype was sampled from a man aged 18 to 29 in good health. DNA for the CDR3: TGTGCCAGCAGTGTGGACGGTAGATATGGCTACACCTTC. Its protein is CASSVDGRYGYTF.